This TCR beta chain is from a study of glioma-infiltrating T cells. Trimming stripped 2 bases from V and 1 base from J, with 11 bases between. The CDR3 spans 15 residues. The V gene's germline CDR1 is MNHEY and CDR2 SMNVEV (reference sequence). The iRepertoire nested amplicon-rescue multiplex PCR amplified TCR alpha and beta CDR3s from RNA. Tissue mRNA or PBMC total RNA, 100-400 ng, went into one-step reverse transcription and amplification. One entry per CDR3 protein, called by TCRdb with MiXCR from the multiplex PCR reads. This sample has about 17,000 distinct CDR3 sequences, with roughly 60% found just once.

The TCR originated in a human donor with low-grade glioma or glioblastoma, undergoing nonglioma brain surgery, or in good health (not recorded which). The specimen was glioma tissue, nonneoplastic brain tissue, or PBMCs (not recorded which). The rearrangement uses TRBV27 and TRBJ1-1; D is unresolved. CDR3 nucleotide sequence: TGTGCCAGCAGTTTAAGGAGGGAGAGGAACACTGAAGCTTTCTTT. Translation gives CASSLRRERNTEAFF.